The text below deals with one T cell receptor (beta chain). Only in-frame clones appear in the TCRdb table, and some are missing; sequencing was by immunoSEQ multiplex PCR. The sample yields approximately 81,000 clones, about four fifths seen once. The sample originates from a study of blood T cell repertoires in COVID-19. The germline V and J ends were trimmed by 5 bases and 4 bases, with 16 bases remaining between them. In germline, CDR1 is SGHTA, CDR2 FQGNSA. This CDR3 has 15 amino acids. The receptor was derived from a human donor in a cohort sampled during active COVID-19. The chain carries TRBV7-2 and TRBJ2-3, with D possibly matching TRBD2 (7 bases). Source material: peripheral blood. CDR3 bases: TGTGCCAGCAGCAAGGGGGGAGGGATCCCAGATACGCAGTATTTT. Its protein product is CASSKGGGIPDTQYF.